Following are 5 T cell receptor beta chains from one sample sequenced in a study of blood T cell repertoires in COVID-19. The protocol was immunoSEQ multiplex PCR, while the TCRdb copy is restricted to in-frame clones and leaves out a portion. This sample carries approximately 220,000 clones, just under 85% of them seen once, and the ten largest clones take approximately 1.3%. The sample comprised PBMCs or T cells enriched from blood (not recorded which). These receptor sequences come from a woman in her 40s with acute COVID-19.

In DNA, the CDR3 is TGTGCCAGCTACAGGGGAGCTAACTATGGCTACACCTTC. It translates to CASYRGANYGYTF. The gene calls are TRBV28 and TRBJ1-2; 7 nucleotides match TRBD1. This CDR3 contains 13 residues. The trim removed 8 bases at V and 0 bases at J, leaving 3 bases unmatched. Germline loops: CDR1 MDHEN, CDR2 SYDVKM.

A note on this clone: An end of the junction differs from the germline gene, which may be a read error. J is TRBJ1-6 and V is TRBV19; TRBD1 aligns across 7 bases. The CDR3 totals 14 residues. Germline assignment: CDR1 LNHDA and CDR2 SQIVND (reference sequence). The CDR3 sequence is CASSTQGLSSPLHF. The CDR3 nucleotides are TGTGCCAGCAGTACACAGGGGTTAAGCTCACCCCTCCACTTT.

This clone has only one observation. The chain combines TRBV7-2 with TRBJ2-3, with 8 bases identical to TRBD2. This CDR3 has 16 residues. Germline CDR1 SGHTA, CDR2 FQGNSA. Unmatched junction bases numbered 8, after V lost 4 bases and J lost 2 bases. CDR3 sequence reads: CASSSWGGGLTDTQYF. As DNA, the CDR3 is TGTGCCAGCAGCTCTTGGGGCGGGGGGCTCACAGATACGCAGTATTTT. Full variable domain (remainder filled in from reference TRBV7-2 and TRBJ2-3): GAGVSQSPSNKVTEKGKDVELRCDPISGHTALYWYRQSLGQGLEFLIYFQGNSAPDKSGLPSDRFSAERTGGSVSTLTIQRTQQEDSAVYLCASSSWGGGLTDTQYFGPGTRLTVL.

The chain combines TRBV2 with TRBJ1-5; no firm D call. The V end was cut by 3 bases, the J end by 3 bases, with 9 bases between. Germline loops: CDR1 SNHLY, CDR2 FYNNEI. This CDR3 comprises 14 residues. CDR3 coding DNA: TGTGCCAGCAGTGATGTCAGAACCAATCAGCCCCAGCATTTT. It codes for CASSDVRTNQPQHF. The variable domain in full, completed from reference TRBV2 and TRBJ1-5, reads EPEVTQTPSHQVTQMGQEVILRCVPISNHLYFYWYRQILGQKVEFLVSFYNNEISEKSEIFDDQFSVERPDGSNFTLKIRSTKLEDSAMYFCASSDVRTNQPQHFGDGTRLSIL.

The V gene is TRBV12-3 or TRBV12-4, the J gene TRBJ1-1; 7 bases are a match to TRBD1. V gave up 6 bases and J gave up 4 bases; unmatched junction bases: 5. This CDR3 has 13 amino acids. The CDR3 loop is CASRQGLGTEAFF. As DNA, the CDR3 is TGTGCCAGCAGACAGGGGTTGGGCACTGAAGCTTTCTTT.